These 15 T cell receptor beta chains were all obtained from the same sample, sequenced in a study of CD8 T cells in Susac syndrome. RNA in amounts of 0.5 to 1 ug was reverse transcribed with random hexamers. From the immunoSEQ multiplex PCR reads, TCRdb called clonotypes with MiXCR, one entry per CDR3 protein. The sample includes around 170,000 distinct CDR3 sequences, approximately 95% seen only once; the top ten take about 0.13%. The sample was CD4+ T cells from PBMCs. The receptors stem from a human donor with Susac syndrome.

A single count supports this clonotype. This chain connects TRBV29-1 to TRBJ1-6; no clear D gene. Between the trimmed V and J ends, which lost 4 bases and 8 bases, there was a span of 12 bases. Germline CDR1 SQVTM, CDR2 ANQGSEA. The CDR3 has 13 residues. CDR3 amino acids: CSVAWGMDSPLHF. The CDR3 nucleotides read TGCAGCGTTGCCTGGGGAATGGATTCACCCCTCCACTTT.

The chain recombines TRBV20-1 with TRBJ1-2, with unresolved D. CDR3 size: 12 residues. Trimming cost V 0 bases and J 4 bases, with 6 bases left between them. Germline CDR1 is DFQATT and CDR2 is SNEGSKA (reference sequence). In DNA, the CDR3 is TGCAGTGCTAGAGATAATTCCTATGGCTACACCTTC. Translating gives CSARDNSYGYTF.

The CDR3 loop reads CASSLDPGNTEAFF. CDR3 DNA sequence: TGTGCCAGCAGTTTAGATCCGGGGAACACTGAAGCTTTCTTT. The rearrangement links TRBV12-3 or TRBV12-4 to TRBJ1-1; D uncertain. This CDR3 has 14 amino acids. Deletions cut 1 base from V and 1 base from J, with 7 bases between.

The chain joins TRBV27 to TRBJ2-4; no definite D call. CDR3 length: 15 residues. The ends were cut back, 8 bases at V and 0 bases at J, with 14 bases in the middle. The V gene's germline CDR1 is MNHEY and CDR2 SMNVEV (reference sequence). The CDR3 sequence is CASPPAGLAKNIQYF. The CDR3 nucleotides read TGTGCCAGCCCCCCCGCAGGTCTAGCCAAAAACATTCAGTACTTC.

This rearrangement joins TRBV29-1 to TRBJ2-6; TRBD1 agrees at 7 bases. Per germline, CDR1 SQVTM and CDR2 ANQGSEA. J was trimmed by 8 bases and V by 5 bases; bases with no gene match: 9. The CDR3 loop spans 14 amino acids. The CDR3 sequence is CSVLPHRGTNVLTF. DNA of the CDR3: TGCAGCGTTCTACCTCACAGGGGTACCAACGTCCTGACTTTC.

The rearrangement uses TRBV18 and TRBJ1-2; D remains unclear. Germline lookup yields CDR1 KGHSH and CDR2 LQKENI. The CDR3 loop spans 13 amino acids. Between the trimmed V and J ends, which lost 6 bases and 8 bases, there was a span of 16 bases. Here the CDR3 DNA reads TGTGCCAGCTCCCAGACCAATCCGGGAGGCTACACCTTC. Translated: CASSQTNPGGYTF.

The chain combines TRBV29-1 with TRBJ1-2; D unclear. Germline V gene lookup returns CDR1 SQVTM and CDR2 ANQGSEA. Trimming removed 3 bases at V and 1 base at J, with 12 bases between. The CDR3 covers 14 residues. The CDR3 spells CSVDVGGGNYGYTF. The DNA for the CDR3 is TGCAGCGTTGATGTGGGAGGCGGTAACTATGGCTACACCTTC.

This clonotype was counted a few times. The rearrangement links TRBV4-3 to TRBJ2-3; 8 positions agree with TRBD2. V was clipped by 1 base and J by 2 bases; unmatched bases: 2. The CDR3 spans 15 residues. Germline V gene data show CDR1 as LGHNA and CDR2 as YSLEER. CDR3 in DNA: TGCGCCAGCAGCCAAGGACTAGCGATCACAGATACGCAGTATTTT. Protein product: CASSQGLAITDTQYF.

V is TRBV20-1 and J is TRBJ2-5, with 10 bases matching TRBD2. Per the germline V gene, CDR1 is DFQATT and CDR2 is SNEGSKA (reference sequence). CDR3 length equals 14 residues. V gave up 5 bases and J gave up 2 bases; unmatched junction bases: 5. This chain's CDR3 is CSARRTSGQETQYF. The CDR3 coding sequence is TGCAGTGCTCGACGGACTAGCGGACAAGAGACCCAGTACTTC.

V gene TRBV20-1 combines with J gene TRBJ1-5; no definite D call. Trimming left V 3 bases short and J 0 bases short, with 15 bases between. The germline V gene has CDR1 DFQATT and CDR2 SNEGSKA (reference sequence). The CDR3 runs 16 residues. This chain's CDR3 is CSASRNSLYSNQPQHF. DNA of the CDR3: TGCAGTGCTAGTCGAAATAGCCTTTATAGCAATCAGCCCCAGCATTTT.

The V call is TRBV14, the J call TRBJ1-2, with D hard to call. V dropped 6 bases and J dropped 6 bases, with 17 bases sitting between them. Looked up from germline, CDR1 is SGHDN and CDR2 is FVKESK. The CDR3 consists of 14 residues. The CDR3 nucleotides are TGTGCCAGCAGTCACACGTTGTGGGAGGATGGCTACACCTTC. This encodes CASSHTLWEDGYTF.

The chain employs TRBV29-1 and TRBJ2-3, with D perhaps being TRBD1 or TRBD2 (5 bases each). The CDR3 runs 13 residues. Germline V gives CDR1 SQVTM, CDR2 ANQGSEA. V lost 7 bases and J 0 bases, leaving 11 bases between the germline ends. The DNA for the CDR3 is TGCAGCGCAGAGGGGCAGAGCACAGATACGCAGTATTTT. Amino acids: CSAEGQSTDTQYF.

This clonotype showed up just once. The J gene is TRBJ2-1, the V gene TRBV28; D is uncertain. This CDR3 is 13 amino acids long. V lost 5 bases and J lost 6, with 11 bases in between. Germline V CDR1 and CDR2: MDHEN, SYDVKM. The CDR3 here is CASSRSPSNEQFF. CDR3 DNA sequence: TGTGCCAGCAGTCGAAGCCCGAGCAATGAGCAGTTCTTC.

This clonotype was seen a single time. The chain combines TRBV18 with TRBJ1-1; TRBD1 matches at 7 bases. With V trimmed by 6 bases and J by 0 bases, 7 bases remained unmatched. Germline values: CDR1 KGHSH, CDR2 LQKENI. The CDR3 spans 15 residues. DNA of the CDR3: TGTGCCAGCTCTCAACAGACAGGGCTGAACACTGAAGCTTTCTTT. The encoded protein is CASSQQTGLNTEAFF.

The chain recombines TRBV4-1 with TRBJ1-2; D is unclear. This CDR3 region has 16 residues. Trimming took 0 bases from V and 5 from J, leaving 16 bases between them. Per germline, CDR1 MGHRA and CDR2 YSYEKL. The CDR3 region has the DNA TGCGCCAGCAGCCAAGACTCGGAGGGAGCTGATTATGGCTACACCTTC. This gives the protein CASSQDSEGADYGYTF.